Reported below is one T cell receptor beta chain. Produced via immunoSEQ multiplex PCR; TCRdb's table is partial and in-frame only. The sample holds tens of thousands of clones, 75% to 90% seen once. Trimming shortened V by 0 bases and J by 2 bases, and 12 bases separated the two germline ends. This CDR3 is built from 15 residues. Germline V gene lookup returns CDR1 SGHNT and CDR2 YYREEE (reference sequence). These data originate in a study of T cell changes during pregnancy in multiple sclerosis. The chain has TRBV5-4 and TRBJ2-7; possible D gene TRBD2, 6 bases. The input for sequencing was peripheral blood, taken in the first trimester of pregnancy. This receptor was identified in a female donor in good health, enrolled as a control in a pregnancy study. CDR3 sequence (DNA): TGTGCCAGCAGCTTGGTGAGCGGGCGAACCTACGAGCAGTACTTC. Translation: CASSLVSGRTYEQYF.